The 22 T cell receptor beta chains below all came from one sample that was sequenced in a study of shared clonotypes between healthy human individuals. TCRdb keeps only in-frame clones here, not all; method: immunoSEQ multiplex PCR. The repertoire has fewer than 3 million clones, under 95% of them found once; the top ten carry 0.37%. Sequenced input: naive CD4+ T cells from PBMCs. The subset here: CD45RA+ positively selected. Receptors originate from a man between 18 and 35 years old in good health. Some clones in this sample may be carry-over from other donors' samples.

The CDR3 here is CASDRDRPGANVLTF. CDR3 nucleotides: TGTGCCAGCGACCGGGATCGTCCTGGGGCCAACGTCCTGACTTTC. The rearrangement links TRBV7-9 to TRBJ2-6, with D perhaps matching TRBD2 (5 bases). The germline V and J ends were trimmed by 8 bases and 2 bases, with 13 bases remaining between them. Germline V CDR1 and CDR2: SEHNR, FQNEAQ (reference sequence). CDR3 size: 15 residues.

The chain combines TRBV6-5 with TRBJ2-7; D uncertain. Germline V lookup: CDR1 MNHEY, CDR2 SVGAGI. The CDR3 is 14 residues long. The V gene lost 6 bases and the J gene lost 5 bases, with 17 bases spanning the gap. The CDR3 spells CASRPGPKMDEQYF. The CDR3 DNA reads as TGTGCCAGCAGACCGGGCCCCAAAATGGACGAGCAGTACTTC.

The DNA for the CDR3 is TGTGCCAGCAGTGAAGTTTTTTCCTACGAGCAGTACTTC. Protein product: CASSEVFSYEQYF. The chain recombines TRBV6-1 with TRBJ2-7; no clear D. The length of the CDR3 is 13 residues. Germline assignment: CDR1 MNHNS and CDR2 SASEGT. The germline V and J ends were trimmed by 1 base and 1 base, with 5 bases remaining between them.

About this clone itself: Other DNA sequences from this sample encode an identical CDR3 as well. J is TRBJ2-3 and V is TRBV4-2; 12 bases are shared with TRBD2. The CDR3 loop spans 16 amino acids. In germline, CDR1 is LGHNA, CDR2 YNFKEQ. The V and J ends lost 1 base and 4 bases, in that order; junction bases with no gene match: 3. CDR3 DNA: TGTGCCAGCAGCCAAGGACTAGCGGGAGCCTCAGATACGCAGTATTTT. Its protein is CASSQGLAGASDTQYF.

The genes are TRBV7-2 and TRBJ1-2, with a tentative D call TRBD1 (5 bases). Trimming left V 3 bases short and J 5 bases short, with 10 bases between. The CDR3 is made up of 13 amino acids. CDR1 is SGHTA and CDR2 is FQGNSA in the germline V gene. The CDR3 sequence: CASSLGRFYGYTF. The DNA of the CDR3 is TGTGCCAGCAGCTTGGGACGGTTTTATGGCTACACCTTC.

This clone was seen only once. V is TRBV5-8 and J is TRBJ2-7, with D possibly called TRBD1 or TRBD2 (5 bases each). The CDR3 contains 14 residues. V lost 2 bases and J lost 3, with 12 bases in between. CDR1 SGHTS and CDR2 YDEGEE come from the germline V gene. This CDR3 reads CASSFLGVYYEQYF. DNA for the CDR3: TGTGCCAGCAGCTTTCTGGGGGTGTACTACGAGCAGTACTTC.

On this clone itself: Other DNA sequences in this specimen translate into the identical CDR3. The chain links TRBV2 to TRBJ2-3; a weak D match, TRBD1 (6 bases). Germline-derived CDR1 and CDR2 are SNHLY and FYNNEI. The CDR3 spans 14 residues. Trimming cost V 6 bases and J 3 bases, with 13 bases left between them. The CDR3 region is CASSGQGSTDTQYF. The CDR3 region has the DNA TGTGCCAGCAGCGGGCAGGGGTCAACAGATACGCAGTATTTT. Drawing the rest from reference TRBV2 and TRBJ2-3, the complete variable domain is EPEVTQTPSHQVTQMGQEVILRCVPISNHLYFYWYRQILGQKVEFLVSFYNNEISEKSEIFDDQFSVERPDGSNFTLKIRSTKLEDSAMYFCASSGQGSTDTQYFGPGTRLTVL.

The chain couples TRBV7-2 to TRBJ2-5; the match to TRBD2 covers 10 bases. Germline V CDR1 and CDR2: SGHTA, FQGNSA. V gave up 6 bases and J gave up 5 bases; unmatched junction bases: 9. The CDR3 sequence is 15 residues long. CDR3 DNA sequence: TGTGCCAGCAGTTTTAGCGGGAGGAGCCTGGAGACCCAGTACTTC. It is translated as CASSFSGRSLETQYF. Complete variable domain (other parts from reference TRBV7-2 and TRBJ2-5): GAGVSQSPSNKVTEKGKDVELRCDPISGHTALYWYRQSLGQGLEFLIYFQGNSAPDKSGLPSDRFSAERTGGSVSTLTIQRTQQEDSAVYLCASSFSGRSLETQYFGPGTRLLVL.

The chain has TRBV14 and TRBJ2-7; no clear D gene. The CDR3 contains 15 residues. The ends were cut back, 5 bases at V and 5 bases at J, with 19 bases in the middle. The V gene's germline CDR1 is SGHDN and CDR2 FVKESK. CDR3 in DNA: TGTGCCAGCAGCGCCCTGCCAGCAGCATTCAACGAGCAGTACTTC. This codes for CASSALPAAFNEQYF. The full variable domain, completed using reference TRBV14 and TRBJ2-7, is EAGVTQFPSHSVIEKGQTVTLRCDPISGHDNLYWYRRVMGKEIKFLLHFVKESKQDESGMPNNRFLAERTGGTYSTLKVQPAELEDSGVYFCASSALPAAFNEQYFGPGTRLTVT.

The chain recombines TRBV18 with TRBJ2-5; possible D gene TRBD2, 5 bases. Trimming removed 1 base at V and 1 base at J, with 13 bases between. CDR3 length: 16 residues. Germline V gene data show CDR1 as KGHSH and CDR2 as LQKENI. CDR3 in amino acids: CASSPLEGISQETQYF. The CDR3 DNA is TGTGCCAGCTCACCACTCGAGGGTATCTCCCAAGAGACCCAGTACTTC.

V usage is TRBV29-1 and J usage is TRBJ2-7, with D tentatively TRBD1 (5 bases). CDR1 is SQVTM and CDR2 is ANQGSEA in the germline V gene. V lost 8 bases and J lost 2, with 10 bases in between. This CDR3 has 11 amino acids. The CDR3 DNA reads as TGCAGCACGACAGAAGCCTACGAGCAGTACTTC. Translated: CSTTEAYEQYF.

The V and J genes are TRBV5-4 and TRBJ1-5, with TRBD1 identical over 9 bases. V lost 4 bases to trimming and J lost 7 bases; unmatched junction nucleotides: 6. The germline V gene encodes CDR1 SGHNT and CDR2 YYREEE (reference sequence). This CDR3 is built from 14 residues. The CDR3 reads CASSLRTGDQPQHF. Here the CDR3 DNA reads TGTGCCAGCAGCCTTAGGACAGGGGACCAGCCCCAGCATTTT.

V gene TRBV7-2 combines with J gene TRBJ2-1, with D possibly matching TRBD1 (5 bases). Trimming cost V 0 bases and J 2 bases, with 11 bases left between them. Germline V gene sequence: CDR1 SGHTA, CDR2 FQGNSA. The CDR3 runs 16 residues. The CDR3 region is CASSLAGQSTYNEQFF. For the CDR3, the DNA is TGTGCCAGCAGCTTAGCGGGGCAGTCTACCTACAATGAGCAGTTCTTC.

The rearrangement links TRBV29-1 to TRBJ2-3, with 7 bases identical to TRBD2. V lost 1 base and J lost 1; bases outside the gene matches: 2. Germline values: CDR1 SQVTM, CDR2 ANQGSEA. The CDR3 sequence is 14 residues long. Written as DNA, the CDR3 is TGCAGCGTTGAAGGGGCGGGAGGCACAGATACGCAGTATTTT. This codes for CSVEGAGGTDTQYF.

The chain joins TRBV7-9 to TRBJ2-1, with D uncertain. Trimming stripped 8 bases from V and 5 bases from J, with 10 bases between. This CDR3 is built from 12 residues. In germline, CDR1 is SEHNR, CDR2 FQNEAQ (reference sequence). The CDR3 nucleotides read TGTGCCAGCGAGGACCCCAACAATGAGCAGTTCTTC. Its protein is CASEDPNNEQFF. Combining the CDR3 with reference TRBV7-9 and TRBJ2-1 gives the whole variable domain DTGVSQNPRHKITKRGQNVTFRCDPISEHNRLYWYRQTLGQGPEFLTYFQNEAQLEKSRLLSDRFSAERPKGSFSTLEIQRTEQGDSAMYLCASEDPNNEQFFGPGTRLTVL.

This rearrangement joins TRBV11-3 to TRBJ2-5, with D perhaps TRBD2 (5 bases). Between the trimmed V and J ends, which lost 1 base and 5 bases, there was a span of 11 bases. CDR3 length equals 14 residues. Germline V CDR1 and CDR2: SGHNT, YENEEA. The CDR3 DNA sequence: TGTGCCAGCAGCTTAGGAGGGAGTTTGGAGACCCAGTACTTC. Protein sequence: CASSLGGSLETQYF.

The chain combines TRBV28 with TRBJ2-7; D gene uncertain. Deletions cut 6 bases from V and 0 bases from J, with 15 bases between. CDR1 MDHEN and CDR2 SYDVKM come from the germline V gene. This CDR3 has 15 residues. The CDR3 loop reads CASRPGARSSYEQYF. The CDR3 region has the DNA TGTGCCAGCAGACCCGGCGCCCGGAGCTCCTACGAGCAGTACTTC.

V gene TRBV29-1 combines with J gene TRBJ1-2, with 11 bases lining up with TRBD1. Looked up from germline, CDR1 is SQVTM and CDR2 is ANQGSEA. There are 14 residues in the CDR3. The V segment lost 4 bases and the J segment 4 bases; nucleotides outside the gene matches: 5. The DNA of the CDR3 is TGCAGCGTTGCCGGGACAGGGGGAGGCTATGGCTACACCTTC. Protein product: CSVAGTGGGYGYTF. Full variable domain (rest looked up from reference TRBV29-1 and TRBJ1-2): SAVISQKPSRDICQRGTSLTIQCQVDSQVTMMFWYRQQPGQSLTLIATANQGSEATYESGFVIDKFPISRPNLTFSTLTVSNMSPEDSSIYLCSVAGTGGGYGYTFGSGTRLTVV.

CDR3 in DNA: TGTGCCAGCAGCTTGTATGGGATTATGGGTCAGCCCCAGCATTTT. Its translation is CASSLYGIMGQPQHF. The chain recombines TRBV5-6 with TRBJ1-5; D is uncertain. The germline V and J ends were trimmed by 1 base and 6 bases, with 14 bases remaining between them. Germline CDR1 reads SGHDT; CDR2 reads YYEEEE. The CDR3 is made up of 15 amino acids.

The chain carries TRBV29-1 and TRBJ2-1; 9 nucleotides align to TRBD1. J gave up 3 bases and V 7 bases, and 4 bases lay outside the gene matches. This CDR3 has 13 residues. CDR1 SQVTM and CDR2 ANQGSEA come from the germline V gene. CDR3 region: CSGGQGIYNEQFF. As DNA, the CDR3 is TGCAGCGGTGGACAGGGGATCTACAATGAGCAGTTCTTC.

This clone was observed once. V usage is TRBV30 and J usage is TRBJ1-2; 7 bases are a match to TRBD1. This CDR3 contains 13 residues. V lost 4 bases, J lost 6 bases, and 8 bases stayed unmatched. CDR1 is GTSNPN, CDR2 SVGIG, per germline (reference sequence). CDR3 DNA: TGTGCCTGGAATGGAGACAGGGCCAATGGCTACACCTTC. Amino acids: CAWNGDRANGYTF.

Details on this clone: In the same sample, other DNA sequences code for this CDR3. The chain is built from TRBV28 and TRBJ1-6; TRBD1 might be the D (6 bases). V lost 8 bases and J 7 bases, leaving 9 bases between the germline ends. The germline CDR1 and CDR2 sequences are MDHEN and SYDVKM. The CDR3 sequence is 12 residues long. CDR3 nucleotide sequence: TGTGCCAGCGGACAGTTAAATTCACCCCTCCACTTT. Residues: CASGQLNSPLHF.